This entry lists 14 T cell receptor beta chains sequenced from one sample in a study of cytomegalovirus exposure and HLA in healthy donors. It was with 60 Vbeta and 13 Jbeta primers that the PCR ran. Repertoires were generated with immunoSEQ multiplex PCR, while TCRdb's copy carries only in-frame clones and drops some. Here the sample spans roughly 140,000 clones, roughly 87% being singletons. The specimen was PBMCs. These receptors originate from a man aged 25 to 45 in good health and CMV-seropositive.

V usage is TRBV15 and J usage is TRBJ2-5, with 14 bases matching TRBD2. The ends lost 4 bases at V and 5 bases at J; junction bases unmatched: 6. The CDR3 consists of 16 residues. In germline, CDR1 is LNHNV, CDR2 YYDKDF (reference sequence). The CDR3 DNA follows: TGTGCCACCAGCAAGGGGACTAGCGGGAGACGTGAGACCCAGTACTTC. It is translated as CATSKGTSGRRETQYF.

V and J are TRBV28 and TRBJ1-6, with D uncertain. The length of the CDR3 is 12 residues. Germline V gene data show CDR1 as MDHEN and CDR2 as SYDVKM. V was clipped by 6 bases and J by 5 bases, with 5 bases between them. The CDR3 DNA reads as TGTGCCAGCAGACCTAATAATTCACCCCTCCACTTT. Amino acid sequence: CASRPNNSPLHF.

To note about this clone: One end of the junction varies from germline; a read error may be responsible. The chain recombines TRBV6-9 with TRBJ2-6; 7 positions match TRBD1. CDR3 size: 18 residues. Germline V gene lookup returns CDR1 MNHGY and CDR2 SVAAGI. The CDR3 reads CASSYPDRVDIGANGLTF. As DNA, the CDR3 is TGTGCCAGCAGTTATCCCGACAGGGTTGACATCGGGGCCAACGGCCTGACTTTC.

The chain carries TRBV5-4 and TRBJ2-7; 7 nucleotides align to TRBD1. Germline CDR1 reads SGHNT; CDR2 reads YYREEE (reference sequence). This CDR3 is 15 amino acids long. With 0 bases clipped from V and 2 bases from J, the junction kept 5 bases outside the gene matches. CDR3 in DNA: TGTGCCAGCAGCTTGGGAACAGGGGTTGCCTACGAGCAGTACTTC. It encodes CASSLGTGVAYEQYF.

V is TRBV11-2 and J is TRBJ2-6, with 11 bases fitting TRBD2. V shed 0 bases, J shed 0 bases, and the junction held 7 bases outside the gene matches. Looked up from germline, CDR1 is SGHAT and CDR2 is FQNNGV. The CDR3 loop spans 20 amino acids. CDR3 amino acids: CASSLDRISGRVSGANVLTF. CDR3 sequence (DNA): TGTGCCAGCAGCTTAGATCGGATTAGCGGGAGGGTCTCTGGGGCCAACGTCCTGACTTTC.

The rearrangement joins TRBV30 to TRBJ1-6; TRBD1 might be the D (6 bases). From germline, CDR1 is GTSNPN and CDR2 SVGIG (reference sequence). V lost 2 bases and J 0 bases, leaving 11 bases between the germline ends. The CDR3 sequence is 16 residues long. The CDR3, as DNA: TGTGCCTGGAGTCCCCAGGACAGCTCCTATAATTCACCCCTCCACTTT. This sequence encodes CAWSPQDSSYNSPLHF.

The chain links TRBV6-5 to TRBJ2-7; possible D gene TRBD2, 5 bases. This CDR3 region has 15 residues. Germline V gene data show CDR1 as MNHEY and CDR2 as SVGAGI. V gave up 0 bases and J gave up 0 bases, with 9 bases separating them. CDR3: CASSYSRGDSYEQYF. The CDR3 DNA reads as TGTGCCAGCAGTTACTCTCGGGGAGACTCCTACGAGCAGTACTTC.

This clone was seen only once. The chain uses TRBV27 and TRBJ2-7; 7 nucleotides align to TRBD1. This CDR3 comprises 15 residues. J gave up 2 bases and V 10 bases, and 14 bases lay outside the gene matches. The germline V gene encodes CDR1 MNHEY and CDR2 SMNVEV (reference sequence). CDR3 nucleotides: TGTGCCACCAAACGCCGCCGGGACAGCCCCTACGAGCAGTACTTC. The encoded protein is CATKRRRDSPYEQYF.

The CDR3 here is CASSLTTHEQYF. The CDR3 DNA reads as TGTGCCAGCAGCTTAACAACCCACGAGCAGTACTTC. The rearrangement links TRBV7-2 to TRBJ2-7; D gene ambiguous. The CDR3 is 12 amino acids. Trimming removed 2 bases from V and 5 bases from J, with 7 bases in between. Germline V gene data show CDR1 as SGHTA and CDR2 as FQGNSA.

Worth noting for this clone: At one end the junction does not follow the germline gene, possibly because of a read error. In DNA, the CDR3 is TGTGCCAGCAGTCAAGGGACAGCGATAACGATGAACGGCCTGACTTTC. Translating it yields CASSQGTAITMNGLTF. The genes are TRBV27 and TRBJ2-6; 7 nucleotides align to TRBD1. This CDR3 has 16 amino acids. From germline, CDR1 is MNHEY and CDR2 SMNVEV (reference sequence).

Only one count was recorded for this clone. The chain carries TRBV6-5 and TRBJ2-5; no definite D call. The J call may not be correct, given that the DNA end is closer to TRBJ2-7. The CDR3 runs to 13 residues. Germline loops: CDR1 MNHEY, CDR2 SVGAGI. In nucleotides, the CDR3 is TGTGCCAGCAGCCCCCCTCATAACTACGAGCAGTACTTC. Translation: CASSPPHNYEQYF.

This clone was counted a single time. The chain recombines TRBV28 with TRBJ2-5, with 8 bases matching TRBD1. V dropped 7 bases and J dropped 2; count of bases not matched to a gene: 3. Germline CDR1 MDHEN, CDR2 SYDVKM. The CDR3 spans 13 residues. The DNA for the CDR3 is TGTGCCAGCACCGGACAGGGACAAGAGACCCAGTACTTC. This sequence encodes CASTGQGQETQYF.

Concerning this clone: At one end, the junction sequence differs from germline, possibly due to a read error. The chain employs TRBV7-9 and TRBJ2-7; perhaps TRBD2 as D (5 bases). The germline gives CDR1 SEHNR, CDR2 FQNEAQ (reference sequence). The CDR3 runs 15 residues. This CDR3 is CSSSLGSSLSYEQYF. DNA of the CDR3: TGTTCCAGCAGCCTAGGGAGTTCCCTCTCCTACGAGCAGTACTTC.

The chain recombines TRBV30 with TRBJ2-5; 9 bases align to TRBD1. Germline V gene sequence: CDR1 GTSNPN, CDR2 SVGIG (reference sequence). The V and J ends lost 5 bases and 5 bases, in that order; junction bases with no gene match: 9. The CDR3 spans 14 residues. CDR3 nucleotide sequence: TGTGCCTGGGCACAGGGGGCGCTGGGGGAGACCCAGTACTTC. Encoded protein: CAWAQGALGETQYF.